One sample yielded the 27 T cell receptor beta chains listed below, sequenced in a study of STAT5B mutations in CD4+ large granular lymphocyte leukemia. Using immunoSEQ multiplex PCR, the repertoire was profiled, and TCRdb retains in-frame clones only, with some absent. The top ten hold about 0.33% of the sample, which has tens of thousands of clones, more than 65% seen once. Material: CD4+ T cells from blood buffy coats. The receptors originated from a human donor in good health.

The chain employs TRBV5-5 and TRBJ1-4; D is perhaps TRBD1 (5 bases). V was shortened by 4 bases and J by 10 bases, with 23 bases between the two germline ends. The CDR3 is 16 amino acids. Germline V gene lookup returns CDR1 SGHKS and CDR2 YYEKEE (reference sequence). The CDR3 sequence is CASSPYVGGTRGKLFF. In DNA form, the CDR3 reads TGTGCCAGCAGCCCCTATGTGGGAGGGACGCGTGGAAAACTGTTTTTT.

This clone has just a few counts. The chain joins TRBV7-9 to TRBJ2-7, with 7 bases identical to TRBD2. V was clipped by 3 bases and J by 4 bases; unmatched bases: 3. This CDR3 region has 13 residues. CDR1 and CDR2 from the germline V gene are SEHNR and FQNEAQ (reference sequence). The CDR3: CASSFGRAYEQYF. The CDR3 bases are TGTGCCAGCAGCTTTGGGAGGGCGTACGAGCAGTACTTC.

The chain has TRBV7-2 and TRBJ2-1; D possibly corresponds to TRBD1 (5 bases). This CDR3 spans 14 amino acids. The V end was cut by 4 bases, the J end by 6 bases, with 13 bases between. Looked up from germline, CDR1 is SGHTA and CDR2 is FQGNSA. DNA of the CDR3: TGTGCCAGCAGCTCGCTGGGGCTAGTCAATGAGCAGTTCTTC. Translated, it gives CASSSLGLVNEQFF.

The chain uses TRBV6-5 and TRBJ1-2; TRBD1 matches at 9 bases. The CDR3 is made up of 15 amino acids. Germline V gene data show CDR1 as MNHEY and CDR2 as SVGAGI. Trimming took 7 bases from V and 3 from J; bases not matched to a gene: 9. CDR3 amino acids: CASKSGTGSYYGYTF. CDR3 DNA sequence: TGTGCCAGCAAATCCGGGACAGGGAGTTACTATGGCTACACCTTC.

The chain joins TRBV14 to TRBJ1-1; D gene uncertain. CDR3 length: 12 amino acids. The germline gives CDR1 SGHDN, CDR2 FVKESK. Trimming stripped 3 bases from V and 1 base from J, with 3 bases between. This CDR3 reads CASSHRNTEAFF. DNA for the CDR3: TGTGCCAGCAGCCACAGGAACACTGAAGCTTTCTTT.

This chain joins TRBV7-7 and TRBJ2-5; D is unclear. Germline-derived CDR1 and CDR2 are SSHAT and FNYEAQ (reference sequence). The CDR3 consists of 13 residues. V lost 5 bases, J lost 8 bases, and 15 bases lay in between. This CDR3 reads CASSRRPKDTQYF. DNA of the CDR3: TGTGCCAGCAGCCGCCGGCCCAAGGACACCCAGTACTTC.

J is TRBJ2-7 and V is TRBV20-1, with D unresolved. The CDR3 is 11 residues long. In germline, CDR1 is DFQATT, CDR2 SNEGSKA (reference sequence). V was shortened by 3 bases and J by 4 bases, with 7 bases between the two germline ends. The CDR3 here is CSARELYEQYF. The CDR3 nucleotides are TGCAGTGCTAGGGAGTTGTACGAGCAGTACTTC.

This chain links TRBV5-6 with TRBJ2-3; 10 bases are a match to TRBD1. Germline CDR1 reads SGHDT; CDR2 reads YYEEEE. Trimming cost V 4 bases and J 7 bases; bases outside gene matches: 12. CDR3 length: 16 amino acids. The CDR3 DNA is TGTGCCAGCAGCCCGGGACAGGGGAGACCAGGGTATACGCAGTATTTT. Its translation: CASSPGQGRPGYTQYF. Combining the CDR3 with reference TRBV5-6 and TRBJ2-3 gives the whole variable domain DAGVTQSPTHLIKTRGQQVTLRCSPKSGHDTVSWYQQALGQGPQFIFQYYEEEERQRGNFPDRFSGHQFPNYSSELNVNALLLGDSALYLCASSPGQGRPGYTQYFGPGTRLTVL.

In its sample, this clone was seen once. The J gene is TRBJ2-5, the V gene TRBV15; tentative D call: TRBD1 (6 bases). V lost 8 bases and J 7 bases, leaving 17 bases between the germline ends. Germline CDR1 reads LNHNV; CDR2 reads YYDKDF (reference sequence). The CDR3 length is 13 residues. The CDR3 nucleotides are TGTGCCACCTCGGCGGACAGCCGAGGGACCCAGTACTTC. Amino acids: CATSADSRGTQYF.

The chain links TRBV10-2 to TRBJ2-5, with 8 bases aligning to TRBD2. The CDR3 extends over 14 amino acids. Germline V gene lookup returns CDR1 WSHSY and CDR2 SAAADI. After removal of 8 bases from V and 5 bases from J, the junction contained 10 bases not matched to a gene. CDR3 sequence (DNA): TGCGCCAGCTCAGGAGCGGGGGCCCCCGAGACCCAGTACTTC. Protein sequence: CASSGAGAPETQYF.

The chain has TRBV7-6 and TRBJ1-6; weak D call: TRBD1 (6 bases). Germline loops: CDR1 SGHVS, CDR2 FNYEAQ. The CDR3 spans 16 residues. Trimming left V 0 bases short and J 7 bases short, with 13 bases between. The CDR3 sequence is CASSLAGGGANSPLHF. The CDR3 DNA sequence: TGTGCCAGCAGCTTAGCGGGCGGGGGGGCGAATTCACCCCTCCACTTT.

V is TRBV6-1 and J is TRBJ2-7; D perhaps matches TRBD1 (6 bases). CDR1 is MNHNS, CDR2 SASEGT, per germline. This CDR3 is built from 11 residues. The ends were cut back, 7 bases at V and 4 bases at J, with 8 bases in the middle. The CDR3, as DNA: TGTGCCAGCACCCAGGGGTACGAGCAGTACTTC. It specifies CASTQGYEQYF.

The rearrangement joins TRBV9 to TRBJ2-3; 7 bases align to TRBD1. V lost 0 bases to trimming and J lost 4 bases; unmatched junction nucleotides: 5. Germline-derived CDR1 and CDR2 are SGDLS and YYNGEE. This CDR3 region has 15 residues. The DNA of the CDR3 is TGTGCCAGCAGCGTAGCTGTGACAGGGTCAGATACGCAGTATTTT. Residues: CASSVAVTGSDTQYF.

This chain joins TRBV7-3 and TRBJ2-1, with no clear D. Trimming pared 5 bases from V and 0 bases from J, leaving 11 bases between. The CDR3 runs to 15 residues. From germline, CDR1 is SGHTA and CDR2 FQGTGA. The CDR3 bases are TGTGCCAGCAGCAGAGCGTCGAGCTCCTACAATGAGCAGTTCTTC. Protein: CASSRASSSYNEQFF.

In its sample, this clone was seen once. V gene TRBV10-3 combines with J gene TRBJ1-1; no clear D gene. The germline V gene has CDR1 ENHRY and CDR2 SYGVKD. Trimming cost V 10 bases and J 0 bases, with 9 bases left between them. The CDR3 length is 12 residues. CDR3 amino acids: CATRHMNTEAFF. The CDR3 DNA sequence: TGTGCCACCCGACACATGAACACTGAAGCTTTCTTT.

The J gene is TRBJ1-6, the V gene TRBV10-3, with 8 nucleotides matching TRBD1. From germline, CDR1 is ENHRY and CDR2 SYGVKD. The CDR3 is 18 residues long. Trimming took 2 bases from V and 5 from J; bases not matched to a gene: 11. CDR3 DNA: TGTGCCATCAGTGAGGGAAGATACAGGACAGGGAATAATTCACCCCTCCACTTT. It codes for CAISEGRYRTGNNSPLHF.

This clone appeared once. The CDR3 DNA reads as TGTGCCAGCAGCTCAGCGGGGGGCTCCAGCACAGATACGCAGTATTTT. Residues: CASSSAGGSSTDTQYF. The gene calls are TRBV9 and TRBJ2-3, with 9 positions matching TRBD2. V was pared by 4 bases and J by 0 bases, with 6 bases of the junction left unmatched. Per the germline V gene, CDR1 is SGDLS and CDR2 is YYNGEE. This CDR3 has 16 amino acids.

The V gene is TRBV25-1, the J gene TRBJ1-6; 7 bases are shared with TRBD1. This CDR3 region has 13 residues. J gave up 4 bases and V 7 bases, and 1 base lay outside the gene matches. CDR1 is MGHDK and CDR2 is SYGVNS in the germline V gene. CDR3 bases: TGTGCCAGCAAGGGACAGTATAATTCACCCCTCCACTTT. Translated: CASKGQYNSPLHF. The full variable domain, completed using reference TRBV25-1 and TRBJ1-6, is EADIYQTPRYLVIGTGKKITLECSQTMGHDKMYWYQQDPGMELHLIHYSYGVNSTEKGDLSSESTVSRIRTEHFPLTLESARPSHTSQYLCASKGQYNSPLHFGNGTRLTVT.

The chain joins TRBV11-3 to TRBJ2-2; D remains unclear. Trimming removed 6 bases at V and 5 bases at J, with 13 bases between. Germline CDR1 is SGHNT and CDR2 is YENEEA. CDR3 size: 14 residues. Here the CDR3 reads CASSLPGTTGELFF. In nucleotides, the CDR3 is TGTGCCAGCAGTCTCCCTGGAACTACCGGGGAGCTGTTTTTT.

The CDR3 nucleotides read TGTGCCAGCAGCGTGGCCAACGTCCTGACTTTC. Its protein is CASSVANVLTF. This chain uses TRBV5-4 with TRBJ2-6; D unresolved. The germline V gene has CDR1 SGHNT and CDR2 YYREEE (reference sequence). CDR3 size: 11 residues. Trimming took off 4 bases at V and 6 bases at J, with 2 bases between the two ends.

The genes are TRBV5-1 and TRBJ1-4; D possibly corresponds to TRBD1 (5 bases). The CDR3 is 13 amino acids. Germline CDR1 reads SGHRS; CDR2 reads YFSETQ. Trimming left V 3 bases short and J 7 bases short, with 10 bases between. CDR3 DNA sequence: TGCGCCAGCAGCTCTGGGGGGGGTGAAAAACTGTTTTTT. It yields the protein CASSSGGGEKLFF. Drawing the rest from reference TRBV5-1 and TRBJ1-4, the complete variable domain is KAGVTQTPRYLIKTRGQQVTLSCSPISGHRSVSWYQQTPGQGLQFLFEYFSETQRNKGNFPGRFSGRQFSNSRSEMNVSTLELGDSALYLCASSSGGGEKLFFGSGTQLSVL.

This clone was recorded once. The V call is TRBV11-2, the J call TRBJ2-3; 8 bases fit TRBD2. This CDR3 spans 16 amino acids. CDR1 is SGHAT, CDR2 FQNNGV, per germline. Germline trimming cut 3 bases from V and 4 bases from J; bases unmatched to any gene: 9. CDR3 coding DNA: TGTGCCAGCAGCTTCACCGCGGGGGGTGGGCCAGATACGCAGTATTTT. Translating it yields CASSFTAGGGPDTQYF. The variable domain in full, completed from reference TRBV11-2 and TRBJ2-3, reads EAGVAQSPRYKIIEKRQSVAFWCNPISGHATLYWYQQILGQGPKLLIQFQNNGVVDDSQLPKDRFSAERLKGVDSTLKIQPAKLEDSAVYLCASSFTAGGGPDTQYFGPGTRLTVL.

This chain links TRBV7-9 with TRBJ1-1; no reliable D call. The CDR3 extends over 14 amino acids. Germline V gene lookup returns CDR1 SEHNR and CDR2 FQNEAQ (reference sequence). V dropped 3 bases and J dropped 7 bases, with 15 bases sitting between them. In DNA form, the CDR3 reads TGTGCCAGCAGCTTTCACGCGCAAGTGGGTGAAGCTTTCTTT. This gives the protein CASSFHAQVGEAFF.

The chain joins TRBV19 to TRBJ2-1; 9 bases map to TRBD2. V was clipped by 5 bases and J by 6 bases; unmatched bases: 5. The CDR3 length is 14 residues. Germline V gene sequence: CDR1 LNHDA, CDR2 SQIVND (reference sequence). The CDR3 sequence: CASSRLAGTNEQFF. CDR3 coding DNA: TGTGCCAGTAGTCGCCTAGCGGGGACCAATGAGCAGTTCTTC.

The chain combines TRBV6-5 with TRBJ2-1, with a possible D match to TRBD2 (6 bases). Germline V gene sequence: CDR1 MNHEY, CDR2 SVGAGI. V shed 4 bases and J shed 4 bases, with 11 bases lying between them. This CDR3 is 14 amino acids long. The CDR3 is CASSWGGRYNEQFF. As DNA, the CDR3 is TGTGCCAGCAGTTGGGGAGGCAGGTACAATGAGCAGTTCTTC.

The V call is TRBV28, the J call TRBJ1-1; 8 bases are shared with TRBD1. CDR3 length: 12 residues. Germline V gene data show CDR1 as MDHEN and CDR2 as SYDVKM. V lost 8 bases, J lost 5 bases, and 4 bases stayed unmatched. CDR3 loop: CASAGGLTEAFF. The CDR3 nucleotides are TGTGCCAGCGCAGGGGGCCTGACTGAAGCTTTCTTT.

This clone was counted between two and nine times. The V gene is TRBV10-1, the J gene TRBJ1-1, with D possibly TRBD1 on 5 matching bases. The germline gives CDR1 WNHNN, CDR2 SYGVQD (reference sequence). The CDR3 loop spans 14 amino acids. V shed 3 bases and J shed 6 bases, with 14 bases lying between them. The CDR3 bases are TGCGCCAGCAGTGAAGGTGGGGGGGTGTCTGAAGCTTTCTTT. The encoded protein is CASSEGGGVSEAFF.